This T cell receptor beta chain originates from a study of metastatic and nonmetastatic thyroid tumors. MiXCR reprocessed the PCR reads for TCRdb. The table has some 7,200 clones, around 30% seen once. All patients were untreated before thyroid surgery. This clone appeared a few times. Sequencing was carried out using adjacent normal tissue. This receptor was taken from a male donor with papillary thyroid cancer or a benign thyroid nodule (not recorded which). Some clones in this sample may be carry-over from other donors' samples.

The CDR3 here is CSARQGRGETQYF. In DNA, the CDR3 is TGCAGCGCTCGACAGGGCCGAGGAGAGACCCAGTACTTC. The V and J genes are TRBV29-1 and TRBJ2-5, with 7 bases that match TRBD1. CDR3 size: 13 residues. J lost 4 bases, V lost 7 bases, and 9 bases had no gene match. Germline assignment: CDR1 SQVTM and CDR2 ANQGSEA.